One T cell receptor (beta chain) is described in this entry. This sample is part of a study of blood T cell repertoires in COVID-19. Background on the study: Material from acute and convalescent COVID-19 was sourced from the United States, Italy and Spain.

The ends lost 4 bases at V and 5 bases at J; junction bases unmatched: 7. Germline V gene sequence: CDR1 MNHEY, CDR2 SVGAGI. The CDR3 sequence is 14 residues long. TCRdb's copy holds only in-frame clones and misses some; the assay was immunoSEQ multiplex PCR. The top ten hold 15% to 20% of the sample, which has about 26,000 clones, 85% to 90% seen once. The chain has TRBV6-5 and TRBJ2-5; 7 bases line up with TRBD1. Sequencing was carried out using peripheral blood. This receptor was taken from a man aged 65-85 years with acute or convalescent COVID-19. The CDR3 nucleotides read TGTGCCAGCAGTTCCACAGGGGACCTCGAGACCCAGTACTTC. Protein product: CASSSTGDLETQYF.